This TCR beta chain was found in a study of blood T cell repertoires in COVID-19. Study background: The analysed material was cDNA or gDNA that came from T cells, B-cell-depleted T cells, or PBMCs.

V lost 2 bases, J lost 6 bases, and 13 bases lay in between. Germline loops: CDR1 MNHEY, CDR2 SVGAGI. CDR3 length equals 15 residues. The assay was immunoSEQ multiplex PCR, and TCRdb's table has in-frame clones only and misses some. Of some 99,000 clones listed, about 80% are singletons. This chain joins TRBV6-5 and TRBJ2-2; D is possibly TRBD1 (5 bases). The sequencing sample was made of peripheral blood. This clonotype originated in a man aged 70 or older with acute or convalescent COVID-19. The CDR3 sequence: CASSYGRTIAGELFF. CDR3 nucleotide sequence: TGTGCCAGCAGTTACGGACGGACAATTGCCGGGGAGCTGTTTTTT.